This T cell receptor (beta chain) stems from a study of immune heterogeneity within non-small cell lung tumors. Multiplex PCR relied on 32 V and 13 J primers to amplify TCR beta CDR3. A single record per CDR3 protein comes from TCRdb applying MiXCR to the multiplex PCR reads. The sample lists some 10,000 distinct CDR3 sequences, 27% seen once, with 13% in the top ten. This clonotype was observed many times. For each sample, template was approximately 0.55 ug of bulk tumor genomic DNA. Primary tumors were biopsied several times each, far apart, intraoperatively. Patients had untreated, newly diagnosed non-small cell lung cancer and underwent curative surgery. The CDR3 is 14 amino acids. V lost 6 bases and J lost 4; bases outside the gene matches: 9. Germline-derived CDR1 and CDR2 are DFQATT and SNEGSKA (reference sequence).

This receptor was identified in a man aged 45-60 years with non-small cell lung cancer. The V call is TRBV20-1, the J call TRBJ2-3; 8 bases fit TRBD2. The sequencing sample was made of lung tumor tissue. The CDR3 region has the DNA TGCAGTGCGTCCTCGGGGGGGCATTCAGATACGCAGTATTTT. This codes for CSASSGGHSDTQYF.